Listed below are T cell receptor beta chains from one sample, sequenced in a study of T-cell memory formation after mild COVID-19. In TCRdb, the 5' RACE reads were re-called with MiXCR into one record per CDR3 protein. The profile covers about 150,000 distinct CDR3 sequences, with more than 14% appearing a single time and less than 15% taken by the ten largest. Sequencing used PBMCs or a T cell subset sorted from them (not recorded which). Receptor source: an adult woman who had mild COVID-19 (a few samples of this study predate the infection). Cell type and time point are not known. The CDR3 runs from the conserved cysteine through the conserved F or W. Each record gives: D gene, J gene, clone size, V gene, CDR3 protein, CDR3 DNA. The D gene is left open where the match is weak. Some rows mark clone size as missing; the rest say once, few, many or name a class of expanded clone.

D: -; J: TRBJ2-1; size: many; V: TRBV7-9; CDR3: CASSLVGPYNEQFF; DNA: TGTGCCAGCAGCTTGGTGGGGCCCTACAATGAGCAGTTCTTC
D: TRBD2; J: TRBJ2-3; size: many; V: TRBV6-2/TRBV6-3; CDR3: CASSPNPSGWRVGTDTQYF; DNA: TGTGCCAGCAGTCCTAATCCTAGCGGCTGGAGGGTCGGCACAGATACGCAGTATTTT
D: TRBD1; J: TRBJ1-2; size: -; V: TRBV29-1; CDR3: CSVGDRGSGGYTF; DNA: TGCAGCGTTGGCGACAGGGGGTCGGGAGGCTACACCTTC
D: -; J: TRBJ2-6; size: -; V: TRBV29-1; CDR3: CSVEGPSGANVLTF; DNA: TGCAGCGTTGAAGGGCCCTCTGGGGCCAACGTCCTGACTTTC
D: TRBD1; J: TRBJ2-7; size: few; V: TRBV5-1; CDR3: CASSLGFQGQGYEQYF; DNA: TGCGCCAGCAGCTTGGGTTTTCAGGGACAGGGCTACGAGCAGTACTTC
D: -; J: TRBJ1-2; size: few; V: TRBV29-1; CDR3: CSVYPSGRVNYGYTF; DNA: TGCAGCGTTTACCCATCTGGGAGGGTGAACTATGGCTACACCTTC
D: -; J: TRBJ2-7; size: few; V: TRBV20-1; CDR3: CSASGQDYEQYF; DNA: TGCAGTGCTAGCGGGCAGGACTACGAGCAGTACTTC
D: -; J: TRBJ1-1; size: -; V: TRBV6-5; CDR3: CASRDQGTEAFF; DNA: TGTGCCAGCAGGGACCAGGGGACTGAAGCTTTCTTT
D: TRBD2; J: TRBJ2-1; size: few; V: TRBV7-9; CDR3: CASSLGLADSSYNEQFF; DNA: TGTGCCAGCAGCTTAGGACTAGCGGATAGCTCCTACAATGAGCAGTTCTTC
D: -; J: TRBJ2-3; size: -; V: TRBV6-4; CDR3: CASSTRGLNTDTQYF; DNA: TGTGCCAGCAGTACTCGCGGACTTAACACAGATACGCAGTATTTT
D: -; J: TRBJ2-7; size: -; V: TRBV9; CDR3: CASSVRGEQYF; DNA: TGTGCCAGCAGCGTAAGAGGCGAGCAGTACTTC